The 22 T cell receptor beta chains below were found in one sample sequenced in a study of blood T cell repertoires in COVID-19. TCRdb's table, derived via immunoSEQ multiplex PCR, lists solely in-frame clones and lacks some. The data show about 150,000 clones, around nine tenths seen once. Sample: PBMCs or T cells enriched from blood (not recorded which). These receptors came from a woman under 40 with acute COVID-19.

The V gene is TRBV5-1, the J gene TRBJ2-3, with 12 positions matching TRBD2. Germline V gene lookup returns CDR1 SGHRS and CDR2 YFSETQ. The length of the CDR3 is 15 residues. The ends lost 4 bases at V and 3 bases at J; junction bases unmatched: 3. The CDR3 bases are TGCGCCAGCAGCACCGGACTAGCGGGAACAGATACGCAGTATTTT. As protein: CASSTGLAGTDTQYF. Together with reference TRBV5-1 and TRBJ2-3, the CDR3 gives the full variable domain: KAGVTQTPRYLIKTRGQQVTLSCSPISGHRSVSWYQQTPGQGLQFLFEYFSETQRNKGNFPGRFSGRQFSNSRSEMNVSTLELGDSALYLCASSTGLAGTDTQYFGPGTRLTVL.

The chain uses TRBV7-2 and TRBJ1-3; tentative D call: TRBD1 (5 bases). V was pared by 2 bases and J by 0 bases, with 11 bases between. The CDR3 sequence is 16 residues long. The germline V gene has CDR1 SGHTA and CDR2 FQGNSA. CDR3 protein: CASSLQGGDSGNTIYF. The CDR3 DNA follows: TGTGCCAGCAGCTTACAGGGCGGAGACTCTGGAAACACCATATATTTT. Together with reference TRBV7-2 and TRBJ1-3, the CDR3 gives the full variable domain: GAGVSQSPSNKVTEKGKDVELRCDPISGHTALYWYRQSLGQGLEFLIYFQGNSAPDKSGLPSDRFSAERTGGSVSTLTIQRTQQEDSAVYLCASSLQGGDSGNTIYFGEGSWLTVV.

J is TRBJ1-3 and V is TRBV9; TRBD1 is a possible D gene (5 bases). Trimming cost V 0 bases and J 4 bases, with 11 bases left between them. This CDR3 has 15 residues. CDR1 SGDLS and CDR2 YYNGEE come from the germline V gene. DNA for the CDR3: TGTGCCAGCAGCGTAGTGGGGACTGCAGGAAACACCATATATTTT. Protein sequence: CASSVVGTAGNTIYF.

The V gene is TRBV6-5, the J gene TRBJ2-3; no definite D call. In germline, CDR1 is MNHEY, CDR2 SVGAGI. The CDR3 spans 15 residues. Trimming pared 2 bases from V and 0 bases from J, leaving 9 bases between. CDR3 DNA: TGTGCCAGCAGTTACGCCCAGGCTAGCACAGATACGCAGTATTTT. Protein product: CASSYAQASTDTQYF.

The chain carries TRBV19 and TRBJ1-1; D ambiguous. V was pared by 5 bases and J by 6 bases, with 19 bases between. CDR3 size: 15 residues. Germline V gene lookup returns CDR1 LNHDA and CDR2 SQIVND (reference sequence). CDR3: CASSPVWSGSAEAFF. CDR3 DNA sequence: TGTGCCAGTAGTCCCGTTTGGTCGGGGTCTGCTGAAGCTTTCTTT.

V and J are TRBV18 and TRBJ1-5; 7 positions match TRBD1. The V gene's germline CDR1 is KGHSH and CDR2 LQKENI. With V trimmed by 4 bases and J by 6 bases, 9 bases remained unmatched. This CDR3 has 15 residues. In nucleotides, the CDR3 is TGTGCCAGCTCACAAGCCCCGACAGGGCCTCAGCCCCAGCATTTT. Its translation is CASSQAPTGPQPQHF.

This clone was seen more than once but under ten times. The chain combines TRBV25-1 with TRBJ1-5; 11 bases line up with TRBD1. Germline V gene data show CDR1 as MGHDK and CDR2 as SYGVNS. CDR3 length equals 15 residues. J gave up 6 bases and V 6 bases, and 7 bases lay outside the gene matches. The CDR3: CASSAGQGESQPQHF. In DNA, the CDR3 is TGTGCCAGCAGCGCGGGACAGGGGGAGAGTCAGCCCCAGCATTTT.

The genes are TRBV19 and TRBJ2-1, with a tentative D call TRBD1 (5 bases). This CDR3 is built from 13 residues. The germline gives CDR1 LNHDA, CDR2 SQIVND (reference sequence). V lost 6 bases and J lost 9, with 15 bases in between. The CDR3 DNA reads TGTGCCAGTAGGACAGCTCCGCCGGCTGAGCAGTTCTTC. Encoded protein: CASRTAPPAEQFF.

The chain couples TRBV12-3 or TRBV12-4 to TRBJ2-3; D call uncertain. The CDR3 contains 12 residues. Deletions cut 4 bases from V and 4 bases from J, with 6 bases between. The CDR3 here is CASSSNADTQYF. The CDR3 DNA sequence: TGTGCCAGCAGTTCTAACGCAGATACGCAGTATTTT.

The chain recombines TRBV30 with TRBJ2-1; 7 bases are a match to TRBD2. With V trimmed by 4 bases and J by 4 bases, 7 bases remained unmatched. Per the germline V gene, CDR1 is GTSNPN and CDR2 is SVGIG (reference sequence). This CDR3 comprises 14 residues. The CDR3 protein is CAWTSSGQYNEQFF. In DNA, the CDR3 is TGTGCCTGGACCTCTAGCGGCCAATACAATGAGCAGTTCTTC.

This chain joins TRBV7-9 and TRBJ2-7; weak D call: TRBD1 (6 bases). CDR3 length: 13 amino acids. The V and J ends lost 5 bases and 6 bases respectively, with 14 bases between them. Germline V CDR1 and CDR2: SEHNR, FQNEAQ (reference sequence). CDR3: CASSPPTGSEQYF. The CDR3 nucleotides read TGTGCCAGCAGCCCGCCAACAGGGAGCGAGCAGTACTTC.

The rearrangement uses TRBV6-5 and TRBJ2-4; the D gene is possibly TRBD2 (5 bases). The germline V and J ends were trimmed by 5 bases and 0 bases, with 8 bases remaining between them. The CDR3 is 14 amino acids. CDR1 and CDR2 (germline): MNHEY, SVGAGI. CDR3 coding DNA: TGTGCCAGCAGTCCCGGACTAGCCAAAAACATTCAGTACTTC. It translates to CASSPGLAKNIQYF.

This clone occurred once. The V gene is TRBV27, the J gene TRBJ1-5; a possible D gene is TRBD1 (6 bases). The CDR3 extends over 12 amino acids. Trimming removed 8 bases at V and 8 bases at J, with 13 bases between. Germline CDR1 reads MNHEY; CDR2 reads SMNVEV (reference sequence). Written as DNA, the CDR3 is TGTGCCAGCGGCGGGGGCGGCAAGCCCCAGCATTTT. Translated, it gives CASGGGGKPQHF.

The genes are TRBV7-9 and TRBJ1-5, with 8 bases aligning to TRBD1. Germline V CDR1 and CDR2: SEHNR, FQNEAQ (reference sequence). The CDR3 extends over 14 amino acids. V shed 5 bases, J shed 9 bases, and the junction held 9 bases outside the gene matches. The CDR3 loop reads CASSPGTGDVPQHF. The CDR3 region has the DNA TGTGCCAGCAGCCCCGGGACAGGTGACGTGCCCCAGCATTTT.

The chain joins TRBV9 to TRBJ2-1; 9 nucleotides line up with TRBD2. This CDR3 has 15 residues. Looked up from germline, CDR1 is SGDLS and CDR2 is YYNGEE. V gave up 3 bases and J gave up 5 bases; unmatched junction bases: 6. The CDR3 is CASSDRLAEHNEQFF. The CDR3 DNA sequence: TGTGCCAGCAGCGACCGACTAGCGGAGCACAATGAGCAGTTCTTC.

The V and J genes are TRBV6-4 and TRBJ2-1; 7 positions agree with TRBD2. The V segment lost 5 bases and the J segment 1 base; nucleotides outside the gene matches: 8. The CDR3 has 16 residues. Germline CDR1 MRHNA, CDR2 SNTAGT. CDR3 sequence (DNA): TGTGCCAGCAGTCGCCAGGGAGGGGTATCCTACAATGAGCAGTTCTTC. Protein product: CASSRQGGVSYNEQFF.

The gene calls are TRBV7-6 and TRBJ2-7; a possible D gene is TRBD2 (6 bases). The CDR3 is 13 amino acids. The germline V and J ends were trimmed by 3 bases and 3 bases, with 9 bases remaining between them. Germline CDR1 is SGHVS and CDR2 is FNYEAQ. The DNA of the CDR3 is TGTGCCAGCAGCTTGGGGCGGGACTACGAGCAGTACTTC. This codes for CASSLGRDYEQYF. The entire variable domain, with the rest obtained from reference TRBV7-6 and TRBJ2-7, is as follows: GAGVSQSPRYKVTKRGQDVALRCDPISGHVSLYWYRQALGQGPEFLTYFNYEAQQDKSGLPNDRFSAERPEGSISTLTIQRTEQRDSAMYRCASSLGRDYEQYFGPGTRLTVT.

The CDR3 region is CASSVRRGDTDTQYF. The DNA of the CDR3 is TGTGCCAGCAGTGTACGGCGCGGGGACACAGATACGCAGTATTTT. The chain employs TRBV2 and TRBJ2-3, with D perhaps matching TRBD2 (6 bases). Germline V CDR1 and CDR2: SNHLY, FYNNEI. Trimming left V 4 bases short and J 2 bases short, with 13 bases between. The CDR3 is 15 residues long. Using reference TRBV2 and TRBJ2-3 for the parts outside the CDR3, the full variable domain is EPEVTQTPSHQVTQMGQEVILRCVPISNHLYFYWYRQILGQKVEFLVSFYNNEISEKSEIFDDQFSVERPDGSNFTLKIRSTKLEDSAMYFCASSVRRGDTDTQYFGPGTRLTVL.

This rearrangement joins TRBV7-6 to TRBJ1-1, with D unresolved. The CDR3 spans 16 residues. Germline V gene data show CDR1 as SGHVS and CDR2 as FNYEAQ. The V and J ends lost 1 base and 0 bases respectively, with 12 bases between them. CDR3 bases: TGTGCCAGCAGCTTAGTGAACAGACCTATGAACACTGAAGCTTTCTTT. This gives the protein CASSLVNRPMNTEAFF. The whole variable domain, filled in from reference TRBV7-6 and TRBJ1-1, reads GAGVSQSPRYKVTKRGQDVALRCDPISGHVSLYWYRQALGQGPEFLTYFNYEAQQDKSGLPNDRFSAERPEGSISTLTIQRTEQRDSAMYRCASSLVNRPMNTEAFFGQGTRLTVV.

The chain is built from TRBV3-1 (or the pseudogene TRBV3-2) and TRBJ1-2; the D is unclear. The ends were cut back, 2 bases at V and 5 bases at J, with 6 bases in the middle. CDR3 length: 12 amino acids. CDR1 is LGHDT, CDR2 YNNKEL, per germline (reference sequence). The CDR3 here is CASSQPSYGYTF. In nucleotides, the CDR3 is TGTGCCAGCAGCCAACCGAGTTATGGCTACACCTTC.

The chain links TRBV5-1 to TRBJ2-3, with 9 nucleotides matching TRBD1. This CDR3 is 16 amino acids long. V was clipped by 4 bases and J by 1 base; unmatched bases: 7. Germline loops: CDR1 SGHRS, CDR2 YFSETQ. CDR3 in DNA: TGCGCCAGCAGCCCTTGGGGGGACAGGGGCACAGATACGCAGTATTTT. Translating it yields CASSPWGDRGTDTQYF. Full variable domain (missing parts from reference TRBV5-1 and TRBJ2-3): KAGVTQTPRYLIKTRGQQVTLSCSPISGHRSVSWYQQTPGQGLQFLFEYFSETQRNKGNFPGRFSGRQFSNSRSEMNVSTLELGDSALYLCASSPWGDRGTDTQYFGPGTRLTVL.

This clone was recorded a few times. This chain uses TRBV21-1 with TRBJ1-3; the table assigns TRBD1, which was not confirmed against the DNA. TRBV21-1 is assigned pseudogene status. This CDR3 contains 17 residues. The CDR3 nucleotides are TGTGCCAGCAGCAAAACCATGCGGGACAGGCGCGGAAACACCATATATTTT. It is translated as CASSKTMRDRRGNTIYF.